This TCR beta chain stems from a study of blood T cell repertoires in COVID-19. The overall study: The United States, Italy and Spain supplied acute and convalescent COVID-19 samples. From T cells, B-cell-depleted T cells, or PBMCs came the material, which was cDNA or gDNA.

The CDR3 contains 15 residues. From germline, CDR1 is SGDLS and CDR2 YYNGEE. Losses at the gene ends were 4 bases for V and 7 bases for J; bases not matched to a gene: 7. In the authors' workflow: Amplification from reference gene primers served as the basis for estimated nucleated cell counts. Repertoires were generated with immunoSEQ multiplex PCR, while TCRdb's copy carries only in-frame clones and drops some. The V and J calls and clone size are taken from that table; D and trimming were inferred from the DNA. The sample records about 74,000 clones, approximately 84% being singletons. Specimen: peripheral blood. The J gene is TRBJ1-5, the V gene TRBV9; 11 bases are shared with TRBD1. This clonotype was sampled from a man between 65 and 79 years old with acute or convalescent COVID-19. The DNA for the CDR3 is TGTGCCAGCAGCCCCGGGACAGGGGGATCCCAGCCCCAGCATTTT. It is translated as CASSPGTGGSQPQHF.